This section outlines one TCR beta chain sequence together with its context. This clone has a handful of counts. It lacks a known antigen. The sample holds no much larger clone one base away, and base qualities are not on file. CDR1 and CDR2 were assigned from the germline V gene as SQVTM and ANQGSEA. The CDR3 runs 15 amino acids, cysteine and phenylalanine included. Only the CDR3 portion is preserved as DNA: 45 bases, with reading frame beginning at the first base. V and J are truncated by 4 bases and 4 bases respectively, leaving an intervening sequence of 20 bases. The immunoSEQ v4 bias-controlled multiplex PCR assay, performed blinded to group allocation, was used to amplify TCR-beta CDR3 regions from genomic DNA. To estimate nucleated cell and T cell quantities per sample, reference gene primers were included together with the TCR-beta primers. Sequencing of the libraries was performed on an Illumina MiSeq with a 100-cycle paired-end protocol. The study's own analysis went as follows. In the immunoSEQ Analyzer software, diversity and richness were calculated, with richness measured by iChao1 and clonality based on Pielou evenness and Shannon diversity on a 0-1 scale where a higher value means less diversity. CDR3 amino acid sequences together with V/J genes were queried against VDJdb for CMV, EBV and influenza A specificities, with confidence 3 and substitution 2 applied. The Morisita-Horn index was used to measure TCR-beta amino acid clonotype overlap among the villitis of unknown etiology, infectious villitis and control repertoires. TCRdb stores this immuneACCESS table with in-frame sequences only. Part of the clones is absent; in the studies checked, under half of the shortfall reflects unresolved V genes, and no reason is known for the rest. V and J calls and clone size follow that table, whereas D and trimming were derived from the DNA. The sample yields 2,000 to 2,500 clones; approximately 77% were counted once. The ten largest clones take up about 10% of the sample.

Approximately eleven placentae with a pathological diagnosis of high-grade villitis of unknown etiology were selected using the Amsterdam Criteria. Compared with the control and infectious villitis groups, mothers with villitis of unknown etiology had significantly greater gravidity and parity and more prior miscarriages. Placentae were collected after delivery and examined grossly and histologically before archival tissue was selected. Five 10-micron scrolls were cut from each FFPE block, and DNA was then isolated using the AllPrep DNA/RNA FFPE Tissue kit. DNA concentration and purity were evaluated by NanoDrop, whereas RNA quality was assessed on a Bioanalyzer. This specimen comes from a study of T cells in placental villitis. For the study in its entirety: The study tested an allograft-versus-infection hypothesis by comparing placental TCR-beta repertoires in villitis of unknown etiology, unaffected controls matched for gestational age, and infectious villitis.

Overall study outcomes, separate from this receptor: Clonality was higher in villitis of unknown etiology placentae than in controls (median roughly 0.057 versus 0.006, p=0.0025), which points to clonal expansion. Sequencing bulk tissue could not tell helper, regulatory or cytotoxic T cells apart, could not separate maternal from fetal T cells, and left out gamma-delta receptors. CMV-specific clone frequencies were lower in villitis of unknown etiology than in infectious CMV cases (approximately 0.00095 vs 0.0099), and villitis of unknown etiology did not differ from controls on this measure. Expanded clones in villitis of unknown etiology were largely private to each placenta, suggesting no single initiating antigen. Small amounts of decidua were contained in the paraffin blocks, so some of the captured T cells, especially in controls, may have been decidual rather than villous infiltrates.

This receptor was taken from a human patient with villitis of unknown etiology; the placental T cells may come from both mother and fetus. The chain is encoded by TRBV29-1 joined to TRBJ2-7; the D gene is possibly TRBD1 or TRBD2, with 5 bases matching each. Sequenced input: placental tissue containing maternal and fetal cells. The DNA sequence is TGCAGCGTTGGTCCAGGGACCCTAAACGTGTACGAGCAGTACTTC. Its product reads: CSVGPGTLNVYEQYF.